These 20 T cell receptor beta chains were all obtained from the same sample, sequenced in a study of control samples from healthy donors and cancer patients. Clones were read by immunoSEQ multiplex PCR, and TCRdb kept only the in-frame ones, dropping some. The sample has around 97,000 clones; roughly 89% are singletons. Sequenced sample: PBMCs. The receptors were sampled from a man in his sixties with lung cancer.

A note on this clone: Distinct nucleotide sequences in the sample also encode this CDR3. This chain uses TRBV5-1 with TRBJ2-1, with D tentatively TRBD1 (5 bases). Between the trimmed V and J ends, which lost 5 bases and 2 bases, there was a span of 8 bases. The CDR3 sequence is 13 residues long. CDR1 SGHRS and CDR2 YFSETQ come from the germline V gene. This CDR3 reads CASRRQTYNEQFF. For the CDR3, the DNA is TGCGCCAGCAGGCGACAGACCTACAATGAGCAGTTCTTC.

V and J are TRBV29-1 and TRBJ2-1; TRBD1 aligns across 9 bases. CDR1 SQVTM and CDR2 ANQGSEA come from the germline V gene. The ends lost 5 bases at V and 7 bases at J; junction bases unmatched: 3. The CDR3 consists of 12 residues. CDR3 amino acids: CSVKGQGNEQFF. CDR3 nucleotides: TGCAGCGTTAAAGGACAGGGGAATGAGCAGTTCTTC.

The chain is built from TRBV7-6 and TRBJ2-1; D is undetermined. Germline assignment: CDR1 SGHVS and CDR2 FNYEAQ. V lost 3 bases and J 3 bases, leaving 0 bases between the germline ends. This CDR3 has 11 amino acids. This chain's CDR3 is CASSFYNEQFF. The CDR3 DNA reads TGTGCCAGCAGCTTCTACAATGAGCAGTTCTTC.

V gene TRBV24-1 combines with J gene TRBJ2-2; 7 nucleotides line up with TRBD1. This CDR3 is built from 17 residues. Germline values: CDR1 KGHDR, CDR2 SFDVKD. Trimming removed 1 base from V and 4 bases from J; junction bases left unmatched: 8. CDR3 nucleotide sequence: TGTGCCACCAGTGATTTTGGGACAGCCCGCGGCACCGGGGAGCTGTTTTTT. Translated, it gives CATSDFGTARGTGELFF.

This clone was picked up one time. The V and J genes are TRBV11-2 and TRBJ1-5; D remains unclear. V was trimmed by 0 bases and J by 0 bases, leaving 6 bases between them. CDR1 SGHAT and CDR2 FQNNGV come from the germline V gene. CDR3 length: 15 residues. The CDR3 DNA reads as TGTGCCAGCAGCTTAGATCTTGGTAGCAATCAGCCCCAGCATTTT. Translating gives CASSLDLGSNQPQHF.

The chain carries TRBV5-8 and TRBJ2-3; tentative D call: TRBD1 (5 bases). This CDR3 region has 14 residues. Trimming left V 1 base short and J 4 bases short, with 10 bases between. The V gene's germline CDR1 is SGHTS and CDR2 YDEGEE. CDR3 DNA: TGTGCCAGCAGCTTGCCGACAGTTGCAGATACGCAGTATTTT. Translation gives CASSLPTVADTQYF.

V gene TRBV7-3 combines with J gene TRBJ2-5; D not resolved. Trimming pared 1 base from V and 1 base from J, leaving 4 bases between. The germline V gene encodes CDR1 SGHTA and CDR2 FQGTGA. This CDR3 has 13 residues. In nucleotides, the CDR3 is TGTGCCAGCAGCTTAAACCCCCAAGAGACCCAGTACTTC. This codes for CASSLNPQETQYF. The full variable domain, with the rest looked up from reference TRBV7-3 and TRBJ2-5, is GAGVSQTPSNKVTEKGKYVELRCDPISGHTALYWYRQSLGQGPEFLIYFQGTGAADDSGLPNDRFFAVRPEGSVSTLKIQRTERGDSAVYLCASSLNPQETQYFGPGTRLLVL.

The CDR3: CASSPSGPSPLHF. The CDR3, as DNA: TGTGCCAGCAGCCCCTCGGGGCCATCACCCCTCCACTTT. This chain joins TRBV7-2 and TRBJ1-6, with D maybe TRBD1 (5 bases). The V gene lost 5 bases and the J gene lost 10 bases, with 12 bases spanning the gap. CDR1 is SGHTA and CDR2 is FQGNSA in the germline V gene. This CDR3 contains 13 residues.

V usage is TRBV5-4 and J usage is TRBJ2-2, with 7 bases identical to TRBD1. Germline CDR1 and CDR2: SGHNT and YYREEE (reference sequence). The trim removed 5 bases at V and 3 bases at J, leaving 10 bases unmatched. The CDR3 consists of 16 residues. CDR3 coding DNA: TGTGCCAGCAGGGATGGGACAGCGGCATACACCGGGGAGCTGTTTTTT. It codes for CASRDGTAAYTGELFF.

The DNA for the CDR3 is TGTGCCAGCAGCTCCCCAAAGGTAACGACCGGGGAGCTGTTTTTT. Protein product: CASSSPKVTTGELFF. The chain uses TRBV7-9 and TRBJ2-2; no reliable D call. The CDR3 extends over 15 amino acids. Germline V gene data show CDR1 as SEHNR and CDR2 as FQNEAQ (reference sequence). Trimming pared 4 bases from V and 5 bases from J, leaving 14 bases between. The full variable domain, completed using reference TRBV7-9 and TRBJ2-2, is DTGVSQNPRHKITKRGQNVTFRCDPISEHNRLYWYRQTLGQGPEFLTYFQNEAQLEKSRLLSDRFSAERPKGSFSTLEIQRTEQGDSAMYLCASSSPKVTTGELFFGEGSRLTVL.

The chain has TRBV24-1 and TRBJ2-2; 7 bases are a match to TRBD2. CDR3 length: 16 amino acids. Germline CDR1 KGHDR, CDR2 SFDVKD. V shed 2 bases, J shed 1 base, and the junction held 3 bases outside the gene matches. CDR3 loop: CATSDSAGVNTGELFF. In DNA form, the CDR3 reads TGTGCCACCAGTGATTCCGCGGGGGTGAACACCGGGGAGCTGTTTTTT.

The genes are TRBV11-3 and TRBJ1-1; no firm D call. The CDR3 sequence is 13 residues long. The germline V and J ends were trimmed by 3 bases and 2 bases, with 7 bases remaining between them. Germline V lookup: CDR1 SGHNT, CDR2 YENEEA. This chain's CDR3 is CASSFSFNTEAFF. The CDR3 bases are TGTGCCAGCAGCTTCAGTTTTAACACTGAAGCTTTCTTT.

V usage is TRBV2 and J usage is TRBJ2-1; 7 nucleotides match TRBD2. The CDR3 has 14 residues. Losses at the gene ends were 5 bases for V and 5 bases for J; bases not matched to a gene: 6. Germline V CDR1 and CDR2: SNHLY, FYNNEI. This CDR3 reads CASSRLATHNEQFF. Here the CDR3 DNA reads TGTGCCAGCAGTCGACTAGCCACACACAATGAGCAGTTCTTC. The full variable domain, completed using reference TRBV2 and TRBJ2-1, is EPEVTQTPSHQVTQMGQEVILRCVPISNHLYFYWYRQILGQKVEFLVSFYNNEISEKSEIFDDQFSVERPDGSNFTLKIRSTKLEDSAMYFCASSRLATHNEQFFGPGTRLTVL.

CDR3 nucleotide sequence: TGTGCCAGCAGCTTAGACCGACAGGGAGGCTCACCCCTCCACTTT. Its protein product is CASSLDRQGGSPLHF. The J gene is TRBJ1-6, the V gene TRBV7-2; 7 nucleotides line up with TRBD1. Germline V lookup: CDR1 SGHTA, CDR2 FQGNSA. The CDR3 spans 15 residues. V lost 1 base and J lost 10; bases outside the gene matches: 7.

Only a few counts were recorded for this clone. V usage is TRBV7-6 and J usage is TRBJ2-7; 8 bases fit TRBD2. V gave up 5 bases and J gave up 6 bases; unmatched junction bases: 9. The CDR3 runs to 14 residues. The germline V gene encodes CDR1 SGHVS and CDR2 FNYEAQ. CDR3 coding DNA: TGTGCCAGCAGCCCGGGGGGGCGATTAAGCGAGCAGTACTTC. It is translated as CASSPGGRLSEQYF. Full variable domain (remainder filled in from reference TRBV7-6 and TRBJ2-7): GAGVSQSPRYKVTKRGQDVALRCDPISGHVSLYWYRQALGQGPEFLTYFNYEAQQDKSGLPNDRFSAERPEGSISTLTIQRTEQRDSAMYRCASSPGGRLSEQYFGPGTRLTVT.

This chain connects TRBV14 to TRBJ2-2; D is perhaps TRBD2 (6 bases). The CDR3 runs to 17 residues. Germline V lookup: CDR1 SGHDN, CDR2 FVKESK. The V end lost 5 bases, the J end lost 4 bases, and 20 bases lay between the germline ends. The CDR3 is CASSKAGGIPSTGELFF. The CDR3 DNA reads TGTGCCAGCAGCAAAGCTGGAGGGATCCCGAGCACCGGGGAGCTGTTTTTT.

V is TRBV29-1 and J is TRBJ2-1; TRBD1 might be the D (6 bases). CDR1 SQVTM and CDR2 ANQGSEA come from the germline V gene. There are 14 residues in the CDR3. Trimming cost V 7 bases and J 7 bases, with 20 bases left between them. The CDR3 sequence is CSAVFHDRLNEQFF. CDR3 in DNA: TGCAGCGCTGTGTTTCACGACAGGTTGAATGAGCAGTTCTTC.

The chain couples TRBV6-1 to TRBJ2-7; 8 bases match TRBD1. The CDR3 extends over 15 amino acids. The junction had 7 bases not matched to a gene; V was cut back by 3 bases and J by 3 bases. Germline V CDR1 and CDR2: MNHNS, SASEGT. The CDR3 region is CASSERGQVGYEQYF. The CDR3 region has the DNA TGTGCCAGCAGTGAGAGGGGACAGGTCGGCTACGAGCAGTACTTC.

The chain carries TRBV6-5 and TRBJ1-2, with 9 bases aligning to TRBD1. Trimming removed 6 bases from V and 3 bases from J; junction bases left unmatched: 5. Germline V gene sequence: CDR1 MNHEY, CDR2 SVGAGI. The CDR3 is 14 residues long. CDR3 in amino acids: CASRLTGGDYGYTF. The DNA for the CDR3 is TGTGCCAGCAGACTCACAGGGGGCGACTATGGCTACACCTTC.

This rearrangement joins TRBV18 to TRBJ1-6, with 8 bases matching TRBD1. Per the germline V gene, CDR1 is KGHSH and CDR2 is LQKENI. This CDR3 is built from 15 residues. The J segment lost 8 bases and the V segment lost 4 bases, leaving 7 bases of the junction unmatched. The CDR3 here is CASSLGQGWHSPLHF. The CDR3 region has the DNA TGTGCCAGCTCACTCGGACAGGGCTGGCATTCACCCCTCCACTTT.